Following are 23 T cell receptor beta chains from one sample sequenced in a study of T cell responses to AZD1222 COVID-19 vaccine. Data came from immunoSEQ multiplex PCR; TCRdb stores just in-frame clones and leaves some out. Of more than 75,000 clones detected, roughly nine tenths appear once; the ten largest clones hold 6% to 9%. The sample was peripheral blood, taken on day 0 of AZD1222 vaccination. Receptor source: an adult in good health.

This chain joins TRBV25-1 and TRBJ1-3; D is possibly TRBD1 (6 bases). The CDR3 sequence is 13 residues long. V dropped 6 bases and J dropped 7 bases, with 13 bases sitting between them. The germline V gene has CDR1 MGHDK and CDR2 SYGVNS. The CDR3 region is CASSQGTRNTIYF. CDR3 sequence (DNA): TGTGCCAGCAGCCAGGGGACGAGGAACACCATATATTTT.

CDR3 loop: CASSGYVRGQYF. CDR3 bases: TGCGCCAGCAGTGGCTACGTTCGTGGGCAGTACTTC. This chain uses TRBV10-1 with TRBJ2-7; D call uncertain. The CDR3 has 12 residues. Trimming left V 4 bases short and J 9 bases short, with 13 bases between. In germline, CDR1 is WNHNN, CDR2 SYGVQD (reference sequence).

The rearrangement links TRBV9 to TRBJ1-2; D is uncertain. Trimming removed 0 bases from V and 4 bases from J, with 16 bases in between. The germline gives CDR1 SGDLS, CDR2 YYNGEE. The CDR3 is made up of 16 amino acids. This chain's CDR3 is CASSVEVGVDSYGYTF. CDR3 nucleotides: TGTGCCAGCAGCGTAGAAGTTGGGGTTGACTCCTATGGCTACACCTTC. The variable domain in full, with the rest retrieved from reference TRBV9 and TRBJ1-2, is DSGVTQTPKHLITATGQRVTLRCSPRSGDLSVYWYQQSLDQGLQFLIQYYNGEERAKGNILERFSAQQFPDLHSELNLSSLELGDSALYFCASSVEVGVDSYGYTFGSGTRLTVV.

The chain employs TRBV5-1 and TRBJ2-7; D is possibly TRBD2 (5 bases). V lost 5 bases and J 3 bases, leaving 15 bases between the germline ends. CDR3 length: 14 amino acids. Per germline, CDR1 SGHRS and CDR2 YFSETQ. The CDR3 DNA is TGCGCCAGCAGTCGGAGGCTAGCAGACTACGAGCAGTACTTC. Its translation is CASSRRLADYEQYF.

This chain links TRBV5-4 with TRBJ2-2; no clear D gene. The CDR3 extends over 14 amino acids. V lost 0 bases to trimming and J lost 6 bases, with 9 bases between them. Germline V lookup: CDR1 SGHNT, CDR2 YYREEE (reference sequence). The CDR3 reads CASSLDRSAGELFF. Written as DNA, the CDR3 is TGTGCCAGCAGCTTGGATAGAAGTGCCGGGGAGCTGTTTTTT.

This chain links TRBV5-4 with TRBJ2-2, with 9 positions matching TRBD2. CDR1 is SGHNT, CDR2 YYREEE, per germline (reference sequence). V lost 1 base to trimming and J lost 4 bases; unmatched junction nucleotides: 5. The CDR3 loop spans 16 amino acids. CDR3 region: CASSLIAREGTGELFF. The CDR3 DNA follows: TGTGCCAGCAGCTTGATCGCGCGGGAGGGCACCGGGGAGCTGTTTTTT.

The V gene is TRBV2, the J gene TRBJ2-1; possible D gene TRBD2, 6 bases. Germline CDR1 reads SNHLY; CDR2 reads FYNNEI. Trimming cost V 4 bases and J 2 bases, with 15 bases left between them. The CDR3 is made up of 16 amino acids. Written as DNA, the CDR3 is TGTGCCAGCAGTGGCTTGCGGGGATTAGCCTACAATGAGCAGTTCTTC. Its translation: CASSGLRGLAYNEQFF.

The chain uses TRBV7-2 and TRBJ2-5; 15 nucleotides align to TRBD2. The CDR3 loop spans 18 amino acids. Germline V gene lookup returns CDR1 SGHTA and CDR2 FQGNSA. V gave up 2 bases and J gave up 5 bases; unmatched junction bases: 9. Here the CDR3 reads CASSLFAGTSGGLETQYF. The CDR3 bases are TGTGCCAGCAGCTTATTCGCCGGGACTAGCGGGGGGCTGGAGACCCAGTACTTC. Variable domain in full (rest from reference TRBV7-2 and TRBJ2-5): GAGVSQSPSNKVTEKGKDVELRCDPISGHTALYWYRQSLGQGLEFLIYFQGNSAPDKSGLPSDRFSAERTGGSVSTLTIQRTQQEDSAVYLCASSLFAGTSGGLETQYFGPGTRLLVL.

This clone is termed medium-sized. This chain joins TRBV2 and TRBJ2-7, with a possible D match to TRBD2 (5 bases). The CDR3 consists of 13 residues. V lost 0 bases to trimming and J lost 9 bases, with 12 bases between them. CDR1 is SNHLY and CDR2 is FYNNEI in the germline V gene. This CDR3 reads CASSEADQAVQYF. As DNA, the CDR3 is TGTGCCAGCAGTGAAGCGGATCAAGCGGTGCAGTACTTC.

The genes are TRBV6-2 or TRBV6-3 and TRBJ1-1; a weak D match, TRBD1 (6 bases). CDR1 is MNHEY, CDR2 SVGEGT, per germline. Deletions cut 4 bases from V and 0 bases from J, with 12 bases between. The CDR3 contains 15 residues. The CDR3 spells CASSSFGTLNTEAFF. CDR3 bases: TGTGCCAGCAGTTCCTTTGGGACATTGAACACTGAAGCTTTCTTT.

On this clone itself: This specimen includes other DNA sequences encoding the same CDR3. The chain recombines TRBV3-1 (or the pseudogene TRBV3-2) with TRBJ2-7; the D gene is possibly TRBD2 (5 bases). The V gene's germline CDR1 is LGHDT and CDR2 YNNKEL (reference sequence). Trimming shortened V by 1 base and J by 3 bases, and 10 bases separated the two germline ends. This CDR3 region has 14 residues. CDR3 region: CASSQGASSYEQYF. CDR3 sequence (DNA): TGTGCCAGCAGCCAAGGAGCTAGCAGCTACGAGCAGTACTTC.

The genes are TRBV15 and TRBJ2-7; 13 bases are shared with TRBD2. Germline V gene data show CDR1 as LNHNV and CDR2 as YYDKDF (reference sequence). V lost 5 bases to trimming and J lost 5 bases; unmatched junction nucleotides: 6. CDR3 length equals 15 residues. The CDR3, as DNA: TGTGCCACCAGCGTCCGACTAGCGGGAGGCGACGAGCAGTACTTC. It is translated as CATSVRLAGGDEQYF.

The chain is built from TRBV28 and TRBJ1-1; D unclear. The V end lost 2 bases, the J end lost 3 bases, and 7 bases lay between the germline ends. CDR3 length: 13 amino acids. Germline V gene sequence: CDR1 MDHEN, CDR2 SYDVKM. In DNA form, the CDR3 reads TGTGCCAGCAGTTTAAGAGTGGACACTGAAGCTTTCTTT. It yields the protein CASSLRVDTEAFF.

The J gene is TRBJ1-4, the V gene TRBV4-2; D is ambiguous. In germline, CDR1 is LGHNA, CDR2 YNFKEQ. This CDR3 region has 14 residues. V was shortened by 0 bases and J by 7 bases, with 9 bases between the two germline ends. DNA for the CDR3: TGTGCCAGCAGCCAAGAATCGAACAGTGAAAAACTGTTTTTT. Amino acid sequence: CASSQESNSEKLFF.

The chain links TRBV28 to TRBJ2-7, with 7 bases fitting TRBD1. Trimming removed 5 bases from V and 2 bases from J; junction bases left unmatched: 3. The CDR3 contains 13 residues. The germline gives CDR1 MDHEN, CDR2 SYDVKM. The CDR3 bases are TGTGCCAGCAGTGCAGGGGGTCCCTACGAGCAGTACTTC. Its protein is CASSAGGPYEQYF.

This chain uses TRBV6-5 with TRBJ2-1, with 10 bases that match TRBD2. The CDR3 totals 14 residues. V was pared by 7 bases and J by 8 bases, with 8 bases of the junction left unmatched. Germline-derived CDR1 and CDR2 are MNHEY and SVGAGI. CDR3 region: CASKKAGGLDEQFF. The CDR3 DNA is TGTGCCAGCAAGAAAGCGGGGGGGCTCGATGAGCAGTTCTTC.

The sample holds one count of this clone. The chain has TRBV7-8 and TRBJ1-5; possible D gene TRBD1, 6 bases. The CDR3 contains 15 residues. V was pared by 3 bases and J by 1 base, with 10 bases between. The V gene's germline CDR1 is SGHVS and CDR2 FQNEAQ. The CDR3 sequence: CASSFGQRSNQPQHF. The CDR3 bases are TGTGCCAGCAGCTTCGGACAGAGAAGCAATCAGCCCCAGCATTTT.

The V call is TRBV5-4, the J call TRBJ1-4; 7 bases agree with TRBD1. From germline, CDR1 is SGHNT and CDR2 YYREEE (reference sequence). The CDR3 has 16 residues. V shed 4 bases, J shed 8 bases, and the junction held 14 bases outside the gene matches. The CDR3 loop is CASSPSTGNIQEKLFF. The CDR3 DNA follows: TGTGCCAGCAGCCCCTCGACAGGGAATATTCAAGAAAAACTGTTTTTT. Full variable domain (rest looked up from reference TRBV5-4 and TRBJ1-4): ETGVTQSPTHLIKTRGQQVTLRCSSQSGHNTVSWYQQALGQGPQFIFQYYREEENGRGNFPPRFSGLQFPNYSSELNVNALELDDSALYLCASSPSTGNIQEKLFFGSGTQLSVL.

J is TRBJ2-1 and V is TRBV27; D not resolved. Germline V gene sequence: CDR1 MNHEY, CDR2 SMNVEV (reference sequence). The CDR3 extends over 12 amino acids. V dropped 4 bases and J dropped 2 bases, with 3 bases sitting between them. The CDR3 region has the DNA TGTGCCAGCAGTTCCACCTACAATGAGCAGTTCTTC. Its translation: CASSSTYNEQFF.

V gene TRBV7-9 combines with J gene TRBJ2-1; no clear D gene. Trimming took 5 bases from V and 8 from J, leaving 7 bases between them. This CDR3 has 11 amino acids. CDR1 SEHNR and CDR2 FQNEAQ come from the germline V gene (reference sequence). The CDR3 spells CASSPQDEQFF. The CDR3 nucleotides read TGTGCCAGCAGCCCTCAAGATGAGCAGTTCTTC.

V is TRBV11-3 and J is TRBJ2-5; tentatively, D is TRBD2 (6 bases). The CDR3 spans 15 residues. V was cut by 3 bases and J by 3 bases, with 14 bases left in between. CDR1 is SGHNT, CDR2 YENEEA, per germline. The CDR3 DNA follows: TGTGCCAGCAGCTTGGGGGGTATTGGCGAAGAGACCCAGTACTTC. Encoded protein: CASSLGGIGEETQYF.

This clone was recorded once. The junction differs from germline at one of its ends, possibly a read error. The rearrangement links TRBV7-7 to TRBJ2-7; 8 nucleotides match TRBD1. This CDR3 is built from 14 residues. Germline values: CDR1 SSHAT, CDR2 FNYEAQ (reference sequence). The CDR3 DNA sequence: TGTGCTAGCAGTCCGACAGGGGTAAGCGGCGAGCAGTACTTC. It yields the protein CASSPTGVSGEQYF.

This clone has a handful of counts. The gene calls are TRBV23-1 and TRBJ1-5; a possible D gene is TRBD1 (6 bases). TRBV23-1 is filed as an ORF, its function uncertain. V was pared by 4 bases and J by 1 base, with 17 bases between. CDR3 length: 17 amino acids. The chain's CDR3 is CASSRDRSQGSNQPQHF. CDR3 bases: TGCGCCAGCAGTCGTGACAGGTCCCAGGGGAGCAATCAGCCCCAGCATTTT.